The following is a TCR beta chain sequence with its context. The target antigen is unknown. The method was immunoSEQ multiplex PCR; TCRdb's version includes in-frame clones alone and lacks a portion of them. The table records roughly 120,000 clones, roughly 90% of them present only once. The sample originates from a study of T cell responses to AZD1222 COVID-19 vaccine. Study-wide results and limits: Distributed over spike, vaccine-associated CD4 TCRs predominated at 160-218 and 743-854. Receipt of two AZD1222 doses was followed by a rise in Spike-specific TCR breadth and depth. No repertoire was sampled before or during the peak T cell response, only after it.

The origin of this receptor is an adult in good health. The sample in question was peripheral blood, obtained on day 0 of AZD1222 vaccination.

CDR3 DNA: TGTGCCATCAGGGGCCGTAATAGCAATCAGCCCCAGCATTTT. Residues: CAIRGRNSNQPQHF. The chain is built from TRBV10-3 and TRBJ1-5, with D uncertain. CDR1 and CDR2 from the germline V gene are ENHRY and SYGVKD. The CDR3 sequence is 14 residues long. V was pared by 6 bases and J by 0 bases, with 9 bases between.